This entry features one TCR beta chain sequence. Its antigen is as yet unknown. The record originates from a study of CXCR3-negative and CXCR3-positive naive CD8 T cells. Study-level findings and limits: Naive CXCR3-negative cells resembled naive CXCR3-positive cells in TRBV-TRBJ usage; memory cells differed. CXCR3-positive naive cells carried more hydrophobic TRB CDR3s than CXCR3-negative naive cells did.

The CDR3 spans 13 residues. Per germline, CDR1 MDHEN and CDR2 SYDVKM. 5' RACE with UMI labels generated the TRB cDNA libraries. TCRdb reanalyzed the 5' RACE reads, giving one entry per CDR3 protein sequence and no DNA. The sample table sets out tens of thousands of distinct CDR3 sequences. V usage is TRBV28 and J usage is TRBJ2-5; checking the TCRdb D call of TRBD1 is not possible without DNA. Sequenced: naive CXCR3+ CD8+ T cells from blood. Subset noted: CD45RO-CCR7+CD27+CD95- naive CD8+ T cells expressing CXCR3 (TNR3+). This sequence originates from a human donor in good health. Some clones in this sample may be carry-over from other donors' samples. The CDR3 here is CASTISGGGTQYF.